These 4 T cell receptor beta chains share one sample of origin, sequenced in a study of identical twins. TCRdb analysed the 5' RACE reads with MiXCR anew, one entry per CDR3 protein. The sample records 260,000 or so distinct CDR3 sequences, 7.5% being singletons. A further study also used this sample, focusing on yellow fever vaccine responses in identical twins.

Source material: CD8+ T cells sorted from blood. The receptors come from a woman under 30 in good health.

Ten or more counts support this clonotype. This chain links TRBV5-1 with TRBJ1-2; TRBD1 aligns across 10 bases. V trimming: 2 bases; J trimming: 4 bases; junction bases outside the gene matches: 2. Germline V gene sequence: CDR1 SGHRS, CDR2 YFSETQ. The CDR3 loop spans 14 amino acids. The CDR3 DNA follows: TGCGCCAGCAGCTTAGACAGGGGGCCCTATGGCTACACCTTC. Its protein product is CASSLDRGPYGYTF.

In this sample, this clonotype turned up a few times. The rearrangement uses TRBV25-1 and TRBJ1-5, with D tentatively TRBD1 (5 bases). CDR3 length equals 14 residues. V was pared by 3 bases and J by 5 bases, with 11 bases between. Germline V CDR1 and CDR2: MGHDK, SYGVNS. CDR3 loop: CASSDAGLHQPQHF. In nucleotides, the CDR3 is TGTGCCAGCAGTGATGCAGGGTTGCATCAGCCCCAGCATTTT.

The chain links TRBV5-1 to TRBJ2-2; D is ambiguous. The CDR3 runs 13 residues. Trimming pared 4 bases from V and 3 bases from J, leaving 7 bases between. CDR1 is SGHRS, CDR2 YFSETQ, per germline. The CDR3 region is CASSPNDTGELFF. CDR3 sequence (DNA): TGCGCCAGCAGCCCGAACGACACCGGGGAGCTGTTTTTT.

V and J are TRBV10-3 and TRBJ2-1, with 7 bases identical to TRBD2. Germline CDR1 and CDR2: ENHRY and SYGVKD. The CDR3 consists of 17 residues. J gave up 5 bases and V 6 bases, and 16 bases lay outside the gene matches. The CDR3 nucleotides are TGTGCCATCAGACCCCGGGACTATGCCGATGGTCACAATGAGCAGTTCTTC. As protein: CAIRPRDYADGHNEQFF.